The present T cell receptor beta chain was sequenced within a study of blood T cell repertoires in COVID-19. As for the study in general: COVID-19 samples, acute and convalescent, were from the United States, Italy and Spain. The analysed material was cDNA or gDNA that came from T cells, B-cell-depleted T cells, or PBMCs.

The CDR3 sequence is 14 residues long. Looked up from germline, CDR1 is SGHNT and CDR2 is YYREEE (reference sequence). Trimming pared 0 bases from V and 1 base from J, leaving 7 bases between. Methods used by the authors: Estimated nucleated cell counts came from reference gene primer amplification. Clones were sequenced by immunoSEQ multiplex PCR, and TCRdb holds only the in-frame ones, with some missing. That table furnishes V, J and clone size, whereas the DNA furnished D and trimming. The sample consists of 150,000 to 200,000 clones, approximately 87% of them appearing once. The sample taken for sequencing was peripheral blood. The source is a man aged 35-49 years with active or convalescent COVID-19. The chain links TRBV5-4 to TRBJ1-1; maybe TRBD1 (5 bases). DNA of the CDR3: TGTGCCAGCAGCTTGGCGGGGGGGAACACTGAAGCTTTCTTT. Amino acid sequence: CASSLAGGNTEAFF. Looking up the rest from reference TRBV5-4 and TRBJ1-1 gives the full variable domain: ETGVTQSPTHLIKTRGQQVTLRCSSQSGHNTVSWYQQALGQGPQFIFQYYREEENGRGNFPPRFSGLQFPNYSSELNVNALELDDSALYLCASSLAGGNTEAFFGQGTRLTVV.